This is a list of T cell receptor beta chains from one sample in a study of T cells in narcolepsy. Some clones are missing from TCRdb's copy, which holds only in-frame ones; the method was immunoSEQ multiplex PCR. This sample has some 30,000 clones, with about four fifths found just once. Material: CD45RA- memory CD4+ T cells from PBMCs. These receptors were obtained from a human donor with narcolepsy. The CDR3 runs from the conserved cysteine through the conserved F or W. Each record gives: J gene, V gene, clone size, D gene, CDR3 DNA, CDR3 protein. A D gene is named only where the DNA matches it firmly. Not all rows give a size; the values are once, few, many and, for expanded clones, a class.

j_call: TRBJ1-2
v_call: TRBV30
clone_size: -
d_call: -
cdr3_nt: TGTGCCTGGAGTGGGGACGGAATTCACTATGGCTACACCTTC
cdr3_aa: CAWSGDGIHYGYTF

j_call: TRBJ2-1
v_call: TRBV19
clone_size: once
d_call: TRBD1
cdr3_nt: TGTGCCAGTAGTCCCCGTGGACAGGGGGTGGGAAGGAATGAGCAGTTCTTC
cdr3_aa: CASSPRGQGVGRNEQFF

j_call: TRBJ1-1
v_call: TRBV18
clone_size: once
d_call: TRBD1
cdr3_nt: TGTGCCAGCTCACCATTCCCGACCGGGACAGCGAACACTGAAGCTTTCTTT
cdr3_aa: CASSPFPTGTANTEAFF

j_call: TRBJ2-6
v_call: TRBV18
clone_size: -
d_call: -
cdr3_nt: TGTGCCAGCTCACTCGTCTCTGGGGCCAACGTCCTGACTTTC
cdr3_aa: CASSLVSGANVLTF

j_call: TRBJ1-3
v_call: TRBV4-2
clone_size: medium-sized
d_call: -
cdr3_nt: TGTGCCAGCAGCCAAGACGATGTGGGAAACACCATATATTTT
cdr3_aa: CASSQDDVGNTIYF

j_call: TRBJ1-2
v_call: TRBV6-4
clone_size: -
d_call: -
cdr3_nt: TGTGCCAGCGAGTATCTGGAGTTCCTCTATGGCTACACCTTC
cdr3_aa: CASEYLEFLYGYTF

j_call: TRBJ1-5
v_call: TRBV6-1
clone_size: -
d_call: -
cdr3_nt: TGTGCCAGCACACAGTTACGCAATCAGCCCCAGCATTTT
cdr3_aa: CASTQLRNQPQHF

j_call: TRBJ2-1
v_call: TRBV19
clone_size: -
d_call: -
cdr3_nt: TGTGCCAGTAGCCAAGACCCACAAGCTGAGCAGTTCTTC
cdr3_aa: CASSQDPQAEQFF

j_call: TRBJ2-1
v_call: TRBV18
clone_size: -
d_call: -
cdr3_nt: TGTGCCAGCACGCTACAGGGCTGGTCCAATGAGCAGTTCTTC
cdr3_aa: CASTLQGWSNEQFF

j_call: TRBJ2-7
v_call: TRBV7-2
clone_size: once
d_call: TRBD1
cdr3_nt: TGTGCCAGCAGCTGGGGGGGGACAGGGTGGCGAGGCGAGCAGTACTTC
cdr3_aa: CASSWGGTGWRGEQYF

j_call: TRBJ1-2
v_call: TRBV25-1
clone_size: -
d_call: -
cdr3_nt: TGTGCCAGCAGTGAACCGGGACGGCGAGTGAGGGAGGGCTACACCTTC
cdr3_aa: CASSEPGRRVREGYTF

j_call: TRBJ2-3
v_call: TRBV6-4
clone_size: -
d_call: -
cdr3_nt: TGTGCCAGCAGTGACAGGGAAGGGGATACGCAGTATTTT
cdr3_aa: CASSDREGDTQYF

j_call: TRBJ1-6
v_call: TRBV11-2
clone_size: -
d_call: TRBD1
cdr3_nt: TGTGCCAGCAGCTTATCCCAAGACAGGGGCCTCCACTTT
cdr3_aa: CASSLSQDRGLHF

j_call: TRBJ1-6
v_call: TRBV5-1
clone_size: -
d_call: -
cdr3_nt: TGCGCCAGCAGCTTGGAGGGGTCGGTGGGAAATTCACCCCTCCACTTT
cdr3_aa: CASSLEGSVGNSPLHF

j_call: TRBJ2-7
v_call: TRBV28
clone_size: few
d_call: -
cdr3_nt: TGTGCCAGCAGCGGCCAGGAGCCCTACGAGCAGTACTTC
cdr3_aa: CASSGQEPYEQYF

j_call: TRBJ1-3
v_call: TRBV5-6
clone_size: few
d_call: -
cdr3_nt: TGTGCCAGCAGCTTGGACGTATCTGGAAACACCATATATTTT
cdr3_aa: CASSLDVSGNTIYF

j_call: TRBJ1-5
v_call: TRBV6-5
clone_size: large
d_call: -
cdr3_nt: TGTGCCAGCAGCCGACGCCAGGACAATCAGCCCCAGCATTTT
cdr3_aa: CASSRRQDNQPQHF

j_call: TRBJ1-2
v_call: TRBV5-1
clone_size: -
d_call: -
cdr3_nt: TGCGCCAGCAGCTTGCAAGGGGCTAACTATGGCTACACCTTC
cdr3_aa: CASSLQGANYGYTF

j_call: TRBJ1-2
v_call: TRBV27
clone_size: -
d_call: -
cdr3_nt: TGTGCCAGCAGGCCACAGGGACCTAACTATGGCTACACCTTC
cdr3_aa: CASRPQGPNYGYTF

j_call: TRBJ2-1
v_call: TRBV10-2
clone_size: once
d_call: TRBD2
cdr3_nt: TGCGCCAGCAGTATACTAGCGGGGGCCAATGAGCAGTTCTTC
cdr3_aa: CASSILAGANEQFF

j_call: TRBJ2-1
v_call: TRBV7-9
clone_size: few
d_call: -
cdr3_nt: TGTGCCAGCAGCCTGTTCTATGAGCAGTTCTTC
cdr3_aa: CASSLFYEQFF

j_call: TRBJ2-1
v_call: TRBV6-1
clone_size: -
d_call: -
cdr3_nt: TGTGCCAGCAGTGAACCGGGTTACAATGAGCAGTTCTTC
cdr3_aa: CASSEPGYNEQFF

j_call: TRBJ2-3
v_call: TRBV2
clone_size: -
d_call: TRBD2
cdr3_nt: TGTGCCAGCAGAGATAGCGGGGGGCCAGATACGCAGTATTTT
cdr3_aa: CASRDSGGPDTQYF

j_call: TRBJ2-5
v_call: TRBV2
clone_size: once
d_call: -
cdr3_nt: TGTGCCAGCAGTCCACGACCTCAAGAGACCCAGTACTTC
cdr3_aa: CASSPRPQETQYF

j_call: TRBJ2-5
v_call: TRBV6-1
clone_size: -
d_call: TRBD2
cdr3_nt: TGTGCCAGCAGGCCGGGGGGACGAGAGACCCAGTACTTC
cdr3_aa: CASRPGGRETQYF

j_call: TRBJ1-2
v_call: TRBV5-4
clone_size: -
d_call: TRBD1
cdr3_nt: TGTGCCAGCAGTCTGGACAGGGTGAGCTATGGCTACACCTTC
cdr3_aa: CASSLDRVSYGYTF

j_call: TRBJ2-2
v_call: TRBV7-9
clone_size: once
d_call: -
cdr3_nt: TGTGCCAGCACGAGGAACACCGGGGAGCTGTTTTTT
cdr3_aa: CASTRNTGELFF